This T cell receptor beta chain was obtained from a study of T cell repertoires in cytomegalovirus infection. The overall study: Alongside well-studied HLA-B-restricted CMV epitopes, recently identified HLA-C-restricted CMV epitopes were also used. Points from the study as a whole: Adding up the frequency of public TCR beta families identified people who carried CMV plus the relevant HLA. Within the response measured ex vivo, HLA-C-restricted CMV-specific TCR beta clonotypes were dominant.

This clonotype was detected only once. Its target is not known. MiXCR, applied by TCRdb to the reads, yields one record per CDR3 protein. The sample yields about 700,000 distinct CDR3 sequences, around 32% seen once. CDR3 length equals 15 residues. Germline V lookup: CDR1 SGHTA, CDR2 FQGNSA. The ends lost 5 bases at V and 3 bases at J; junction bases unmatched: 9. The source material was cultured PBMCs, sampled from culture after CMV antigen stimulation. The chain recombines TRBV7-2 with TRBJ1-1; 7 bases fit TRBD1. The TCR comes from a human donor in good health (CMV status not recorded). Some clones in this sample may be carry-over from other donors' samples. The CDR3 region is CASSIRTGGDTEAFF. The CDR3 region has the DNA TGTGCCAGCAGCATCCGGACAGGTGGAGACACTGAAGCTTTCTTT.